The 25 T cell receptor beta chains in this list originate from one sample, sequenced in a study of graft-versus-host responses after intestinal transplantation. These TCRs' antigens remain unknown. The repertoire was sequenced with immunoSEQ multiplex PCR; TCRdb's copy has only in-frame clones and lacks some. In the table there are 84,000 or so clones, approximately 92% of which are singletons. The sample consisted of unstimulated CD8+ T cells sorted from spleen or lymph node cells, taken before transplant. These receptors originate from a human donor who was the organ donor for an intestinal transplant.

V gene TRBV9 combines with J gene TRBJ2-7; D unresolved. The CDR3 spans 15 residues. The germline gives CDR1 SGDLS, CDR2 YYNGEE. V was trimmed by 0 bases and J by 2 bases, leaving 12 bases between them. The CDR3 reads CASSVEPGSTYEQYF. The CDR3 nucleotides are TGTGCCAGCAGCGTAGAGCCAGGTTCTACCTACGAGCAGTACTTC.

This chain uses TRBV9 with TRBJ2-7; 10 bases align to TRBD1. Germline V gene lookup returns CDR1 SGDLS and CDR2 YYNGEE. There are 17 residues in the CDR3. V dropped 2 bases and J dropped 5; count of bases not matched to a gene: 13. The CDR3 sequence is CASSVNGSPGQGHEQYF. The DNA of the CDR3 is TGTGCCAGCAGCGTGAATGGGAGTCCGGGACAGGGGCACGAGCAGTACTTC.

This chain connects TRBV27 to TRBJ2-2, with 7 nucleotides matching TRBD2. J lost 4 bases, V lost 2 bases, and 7 bases had no gene match. CDR3 size: 16 residues. CDR1 is MNHEY, CDR2 SMNVEV, per germline (reference sequence). The CDR3 region has the DNA TGTGCCAGCAGTTTAGGACTAGGAGGAATCACCGGGGAGCTGTTTTTT. This gives the protein CASSLGLGGITGELFF.

The chain uses TRBV7-9 and TRBJ2-1; D is possibly TRBD2 (5 bases). This CDR3 region has 14 residues. V lost 7 bases to trimming and J lost 4 bases, with 14 bases between them. Germline CDR1 and CDR2: SEHNR and FQNEAQ (reference sequence). CDR3 amino acids: CASIGGPTYNEQFF. The CDR3 DNA sequence: TGTGCCAGCATAGGCGGGCCCACGTACAATGAGCAGTTCTTC.

The genes are TRBV5-1 and TRBJ1-1, with D perhaps matching TRBD1 (5 bases). Germline CDR1 is SGHRS and CDR2 is YFSETQ. The CDR3 contains 12 residues. Trimming took off 7 bases at V and 3 bases at J, with 10 bases between the two ends. In DNA form, the CDR3 reads TGCGCCAGCTCTTGGGGGGACACTGAAGCTTTCTTT. Translated, it gives CASSWGDTEAFF.

This chain joins TRBV7-2 and TRBJ1-2; 8 nucleotides match TRBD1. V lost 5 bases and J lost 6; bases outside the gene matches: 8. The germline gives CDR1 SGHTA, CDR2 FQGNSA. The CDR3 has 14 residues. The CDR3 DNA reads TGTGCCAGCAGCGACCTGAGGACAGGGAATGGCTACACCTTC. Translated: CASSDLRTGNGYTF.

V usage is TRBV11-2 and J usage is TRBJ2-7; 8 bases are a match to TRBD2. The CDR3 contains 19 residues. Germline CDR1 and CDR2: SGHAT and FQNNGV. V dropped 2 bases and J dropped 3; count of bases not matched to a gene: 18. The chain's CDR3 is CASSLSLREDVWRVYEQYF. CDR3 nucleotides: TGTGCCAGCAGCTTATCGCTGCGGGAGGATGTGTGGCGAGTCTACGAGCAGTACTTC. Based on the CDR3 plus reference TRBV11-2 and TRBJ2-7, the full variable domain is EAGVAQSPRYKIIEKRQSVAFWCNPISGHATLYWYQQILGQGPKLLIQFQNNGVVDDSQLPKDRFSAERLKGVDSTLKIQPAKLEDSAVYLCASSLSLREDVWRVYEQYFGPGTRLTVT.

A single count supports this clone. This chain links TRBV6-1 with TRBJ2-3, with a weak D call TRBD1 (5 bases). The CDR3 spans 15 residues. CDR1 and CDR2 from the germline V gene are MNHNS and SASEGT. V lost 3 bases and J 5 bases, leaving 15 bases between the germline ends. CDR3 protein: CASSEYGRRGDTQYF. The CDR3 DNA reads as TGTGCCAGCAGTGAGTACGGTCGAAGGGGAGATACGCAGTATTTT.

This CDR3 reads CASSPLEGGSTDTQYF. In DNA, the CDR3 is TGTGCCAGCAGCCCCCTTGAGGGGGGGAGCACAGATACGCAGTATTTT. The chain uses TRBV9 and TRBJ2-3, with D possibly TRBD2 on 7 matching bases. Trimming pared 4 bases from V and 0 bases from J, leaving 15 bases between. Per the germline V gene, CDR1 is SGDLS and CDR2 is YYNGEE. The CDR3 spans 16 residues.

Concerning this clone: A read error may account for a junction end that differs from germline. The V call is TRBV27, the J call TRBJ1-6, with TRBD1 matching over 7 bases. CDR3 length equals 14 residues. Looked up from germline, CDR1 is MNHEY and CDR2 is SMNVEV (reference sequence). Here the CDR3 reads CAGSVTGANSPLHF. In nucleotides, the CDR3 is TGTGCCGGCAGCGTTACAGGGGCCAACTCACCCCTCCACTTT.

V usage is TRBV6-5 and J usage is TRBJ2-1; D is perhaps TRBD2 (6 bases). V lost 7 bases, J lost 8 bases, and 18 bases lay in between. From germline, CDR1 is MNHEY and CDR2 SVGAGI. CDR3 length: 14 residues. CDR3 coding DNA: TGTGCCAGCACCCTGGGACTTCGTACAGATGAGCAGTTCTTC. This translates into CASTLGLRTDEQFF.

This rearrangement joins TRBV7-9 to TRBJ2-7; D is uncertain. CDR3 length: 14 amino acids. Germline CDR1 SEHNR, CDR2 FQNEAQ (reference sequence). V lost 1 base to trimming and J lost 5 bases, with 12 bases between them. The CDR3 protein is CASSLVMTPHEQYF. The CDR3 DNA is TGTGCCAGCAGCTTAGTAATGACTCCCCACGAGCAGTACTTC.

The genes are TRBV2 and TRBJ2-7; D is possibly TRBD1 (7 bases). Germline assignment: CDR1 SNHLY and CDR2 FYNNEI. The CDR3 covers 16 residues. V was pared by 3 bases and J by 1 base, with 16 bases between. Here the CDR3 DNA reads TGTGCCAGCAGTGATTGGAGCGCAGGGGGGTCCTACGAGCAGTACTTC. It specifies CASSDWSAGGSYEQYF.

The rearrangement joins TRBV6-1 to TRBJ2-1; TRBD2 matches 7 bases. Trimming took 3 bases from V and 0 from J; bases not matched to a gene: 8. The CDR3 has 17 residues. Germline assignment: CDR1 MNHNS and CDR2 SASEGT. The CDR3 loop reads CASSDSKAGSSYNEQFF. The CDR3 DNA follows: TGTGCCAGCAGTGATTCAAAAGCGGGGAGCTCCTACAATGAGCAGTTCTTC.

The V gene is TRBV15, the J gene TRBJ2-5; tentative D call: TRBD2 (5 bases). In germline, CDR1 is LNHNV, CDR2 YYDKDF (reference sequence). The CDR3 has 15 amino acids. Trimming took off 4 bases at V and 7 bases at J, with 19 bases between the two ends. The CDR3 DNA is TGTGCCACCAGCATGGGCCGAGGACTTTTCGGGACCCAGTACTTC. Translation: CATSMGRGLFGTQYF.

The chain recombines TRBV19 with TRBJ2-1, with D possibly being TRBD1 (5 bases). Trimming took off 1 base at V and 5 bases at J, with 6 bases between the two ends. The CDR3 spans 13 residues. CDR1 is LNHDA, CDR2 SQIVND, per germline (reference sequence). CDR3 nucleotides: TGTGCCAGTAGTATAGCAGGGCACAATGAGCAGTTCTTC. This encodes CASSIAGHNEQFF.

The V gene is TRBV7-9, the J gene TRBJ2-1, with 11 bases fitting TRBD2. The CDR3 covers 14 residues. Unmatched junction bases numbered 5, after V lost 4 bases and J lost 9 bases. Germline-derived CDR1 and CDR2 are SEHNR and FQNEAQ (reference sequence). The CDR3 DNA reads as TGTGCCAGCAGCTCCGGGACTAGCGGAGGTGAGCAGTTCTTC. Translating gives CASSSGTSGGEQFF. Combining the CDR3 with reference TRBV7-9 and TRBJ2-1 gives the whole variable domain DTGVSQNPRHKITKRGQNVTFRCDPISEHNRLYWYRQTLGQGPEFLTYFQNEAQLEKSRLLSDRFSAERPKGSFSTLEIQRTEQGDSAMYLCASSSGTSGGEQFFGPGTRLTVL.

V usage is TRBV19 and J usage is TRBJ2-7; 13 bases are shared with TRBD2. This CDR3 spans 14 amino acids. V shed 9 bases and J 0 bases; nucleotides not matched to a gene: 2. The V gene's germline CDR1 is LNHDA and CDR2 SQIVND (reference sequence). CDR3 nucleotides: TGTGCCAGCGGGACTAGCGGGAACTCCTACGAGCAGTACTTC. Translated: CASGTSGNSYEQYF.

This clone was seen a single time. The chain uses TRBV7-8 and TRBJ2-6; unclear D gene. V lost 5 bases and J 0 bases, leaving 8 bases between the germline ends. The V gene's germline CDR1 is SGHVS and CDR2 FQNEAQ. CDR3 size: 15 residues. CDR3 loop: CASSRRVSGANVLTF. The CDR3 nucleotides read TGTGCCAGCAGCCGACGGGTCTCTGGGGCCAACGTCCTGACTTTC.

This clone was recorded only once. The chain employs TRBV29-1 and TRBJ2-5, with D uncertain. CDR3 length: 15 amino acids. Germline V gene data show CDR1 as SQVTM and CDR2 as ANQGSEA. V was cut by 4 bases and J by 5 bases, with 20 bases left in between. The CDR3 region is CSVARRRSSRETQYF. Here the CDR3 DNA reads TGCAGCGTTGCAAGGCGCAGGTCCTCCCGGGAGACCCAGTACTTC.

This chain connects TRBV27 to TRBJ2-7; 7 bases agree with TRBD2. The V gene end was trimmed by 4 bases and the J gene end by 4 bases; junction bases not matched to a gene: 7. Germline CDR1 is MNHEY and CDR2 is SMNVEV (reference sequence). The CDR3 consists of 14 residues. CDR3 coding DNA: TGTGCCAGCAGTTCTGGGGCGGGGGAGTACGAGCAGTACTTC. Translated: CASSSGAGEYEQYF.

The chain combines TRBV7-6 with TRBJ2-2; 7 positions agree with TRBD2. J gave up 0 bases and V 5 bases, and 15 bases lay outside the gene matches. CDR3 size: 19 residues. CDR1 and CDR2 from the germline V gene are SGHVS and FNYEAQ. CDR3 sequence (DNA): TGTGCCAGCAGCCCCCGGGTAGCGGGTACCGTAACGAACACCGGGGAGCTGTTTTTT. It encodes CASSPRVAGTVTNTGELFF.

This chain joins TRBV5-4 and TRBJ2-1; 7 bases align to TRBD2. The V and J ends lost 1 base and 3 bases, in that order; junction bases with no gene match: 7. This CDR3 contains 16 residues. Germline lookup yields CDR1 SGHNT and CDR2 YYREEE (reference sequence). The CDR3 DNA reads as TGTGCCAGCAGCTTGACTGGCCTAGCGGACTACAATGAGCAGTTCTTC. It translates to CASSLTGLADYNEQFF.

The sample holds one count of this clone. The rearrangement joins TRBV27 to TRBJ2-6; the D gene is possibly TRBD1 (5 bases). Per germline, CDR1 MNHEY and CDR2 SMNVEV (reference sequence). This CDR3 has 16 amino acids. The ends were cut back, 10 bases at V and 0 bases at J, with 16 bases in the middle. This CDR3 is CATQGWTGSGANVLTF. In nucleotides, the CDR3 is TGTGCCACCCAGGGTTGGACGGGCTCTGGGGCCAACGTCCTGACTTTC.

This chain connects TRBV19 to TRBJ2-1; weak D call: TRBD1 (5 bases). V shed 1 base and J shed 7 bases, with 8 bases lying between them. The CDR3 runs 13 residues. Germline assignment: CDR1 LNHDA and CDR2 SQIVND (reference sequence). CDR3 amino acids: CASSIVRENEQFF. Written as DNA, the CDR3 is TGTGCCAGTAGTATAGTCAGGGAAAATGAGCAGTTCTTC.